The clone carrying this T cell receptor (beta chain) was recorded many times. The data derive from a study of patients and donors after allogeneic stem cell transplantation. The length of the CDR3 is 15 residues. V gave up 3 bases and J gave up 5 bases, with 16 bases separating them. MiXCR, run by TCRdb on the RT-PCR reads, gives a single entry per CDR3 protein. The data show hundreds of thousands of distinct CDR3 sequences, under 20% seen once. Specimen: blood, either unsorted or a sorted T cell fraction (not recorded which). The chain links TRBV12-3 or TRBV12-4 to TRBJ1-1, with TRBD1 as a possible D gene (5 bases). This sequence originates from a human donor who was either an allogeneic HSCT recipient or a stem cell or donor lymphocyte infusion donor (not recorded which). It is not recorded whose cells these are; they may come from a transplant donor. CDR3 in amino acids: CASSFDSGRRTEAFF. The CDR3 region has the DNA TGTGCCAGCAGTTTTGATTCGGGGCGCCGGACTGAAGCTTTCTTT.